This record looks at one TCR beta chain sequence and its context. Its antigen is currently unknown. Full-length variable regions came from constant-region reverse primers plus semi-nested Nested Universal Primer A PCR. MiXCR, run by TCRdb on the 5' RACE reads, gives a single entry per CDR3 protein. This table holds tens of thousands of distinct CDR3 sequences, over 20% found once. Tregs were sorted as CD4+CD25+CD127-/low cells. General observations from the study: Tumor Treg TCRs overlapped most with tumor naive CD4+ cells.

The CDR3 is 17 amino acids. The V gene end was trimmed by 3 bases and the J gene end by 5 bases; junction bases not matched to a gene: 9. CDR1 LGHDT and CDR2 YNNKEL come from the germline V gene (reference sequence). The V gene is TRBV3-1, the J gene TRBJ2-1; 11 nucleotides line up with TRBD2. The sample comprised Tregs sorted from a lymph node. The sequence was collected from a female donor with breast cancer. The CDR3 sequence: CASSQTGTSGNNNEQFF. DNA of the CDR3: TGTGCCAGCAGCCAGACCGGGACTAGCGGCAACAACAATGAGCAGTTCTTC.